This record looks at one TCR beta chain sequence and its context. Its target is not known. Blood CD4+ CD25-low CD127-high conventional T cells supplied the genomic DNA template. Profiled with immunoSEQ multiplex PCR; TCRdb holds only in-frame clones, not every one. The repertoire includes approximately 35,000 clones, 76% of them detected once, and just under 3.5% sits in the top ten. These data originate in a study of regulatory and conventional T cells in RAG deficiency. Whole-study results and caveats: Patient subsets had shorter CDR3s; Omenn Treg-Tconv overlap exceeded 90%. RAG-deficient patients showed markedly lower Shannon entropy and higher Simpson indices than control T-cell subsets. Treg unique TCR beta sequences were about 110-fold fewer in Omenn syndrome and CID/AS patients than controls.

The CDR3 contains 16 residues. V dropped 1 base and J dropped 2 bases, with 14 bases sitting between them. CDR1 is LNHDA, CDR2 SQIVND, per germline (reference sequence). The same data also went into a second study, on regulatory T cells. That source adds: The primer mix had 52 TRBV and 13 TRBJ primers. Patient repertoires had restricted TRB V-J pairs and skewed V and J usage, most in Tregs.

What was sequenced was CD4+ effector T cells sorted from blood. This TCR came from a human donor in good health. The chain recombines TRBV19 with TRBJ2-5; either TRBD1 or TRBD2 may fit D (5 bases each). Here the CDR3 DNA reads TGTGCCAGTAGTATAGGTTTGAGGGGCCCACAAGAGACCCAGTACTTC. It is translated as CASSIGLRGPQETQYF.